Sequencing of this TCR beta chain was carried out in a study of PD-1 blockade in classical Hodgkin lymphoma. Study-level background: Every 2 weeks, patients had 3 mg/kg nivolumab intravenously. Study-level findings and limits: With respect to the repertoire differences, their causes, possibly disease activity or prior therapy, remain undefined. For complete responders, baseline diversity was comparable to that of newly diagnosed patients. A significant rise in TCR diversity was seen by C4D1 for CD4+ cells but not for CD8+ cells.

Assay used: immunoSEQ multiplex PCR; TCRdb lists only in-frame clones, some missing. Here the sample spans more than 25,000 clones, approximately 89% being singletons. Time point in this sample: cycle 4 day 1 (C4D1), after more than 5 weeks of nivolumab. The patients all showed relapse after autologous stem cell transplantation, while their brentuximab vedotin exposure varied. Out of thawed PBMCs, magnetic negative selection purified CD4+ T cells. Concerning this clone itself: Its specificity is unknown.

The specimen was CD4+ T cells from blood, collected before the fourth cycle of nivolumab. The sequence came from a human donor with classical Hodgkin lymphoma.

CDR3 amino acids: CASSLGLAGGGRQFF. Here the CDR3 DNA reads TGTGCCAGCAGCCTAGGACTAGCGGGGGGGGGAAGGCAGTTCTTC. V gene TRBV6-5 combines with J gene TRBJ2-1; TRBD2 matches at 15 bases. CDR1 and CDR2 from the germline V gene are MNHEY and SVGAGI. This CDR3 has 15 amino acids. Unmatched junction bases numbered 9, after V lost 6 bases and J lost 12 bases.